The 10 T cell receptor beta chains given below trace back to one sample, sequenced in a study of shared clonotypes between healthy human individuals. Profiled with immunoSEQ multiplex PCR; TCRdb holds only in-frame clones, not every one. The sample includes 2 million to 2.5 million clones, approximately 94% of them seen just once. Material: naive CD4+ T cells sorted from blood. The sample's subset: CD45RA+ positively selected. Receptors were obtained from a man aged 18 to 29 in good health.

The chain's CDR3 is CASSETGGSYNEQFF. As DNA, the CDR3 is TGTGCCAGCAGTGAAACCGGGGGCTCCTACAATGAGCAGTTCTTC. The rearrangement uses TRBV25-1 and TRBJ2-1; a weak D match, TRBD2 (6 bases). V was trimmed by 2 bases and J by 0 bases, leaving 8 bases between them. This CDR3 is 15 amino acids long. CDR1 and CDR2 from the germline V gene are MGHDK and SYGVNS.

The CDR3 reads CASSLALASGTRTDTQYF. In nucleotides, the CDR3 is TGTGCCAGCAGCTTAGCGTTGGCTAGCGGCACCCGCACAGATACGCAGTATTTT. The chain employs TRBV7-9 and TRBJ2-3, with TRBD2 identical over 7 bases. The V gene end was trimmed by 0 bases and the J gene end by 1 base; junction bases not matched to a gene: 10. The CDR3 extends over 18 amino acids. Germline CDR1 reads SEHNR; CDR2 reads FQNEAQ (reference sequence).

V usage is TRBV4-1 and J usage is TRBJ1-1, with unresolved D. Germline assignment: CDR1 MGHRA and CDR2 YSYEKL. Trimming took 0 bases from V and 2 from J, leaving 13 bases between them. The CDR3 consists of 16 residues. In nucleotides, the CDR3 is TGCGCCAGCAGCCAAGATGGGGAGGGTCTAAACACTGAAGCTTTCTTT. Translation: CASSQDGEGLNTEAFF.

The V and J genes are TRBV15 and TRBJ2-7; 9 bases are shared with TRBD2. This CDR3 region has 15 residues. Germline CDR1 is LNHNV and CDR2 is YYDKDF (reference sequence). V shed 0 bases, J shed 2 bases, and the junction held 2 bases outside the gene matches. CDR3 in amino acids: CATSRDPSGTYEQYF. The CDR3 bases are TGTGCCACCAGCAGAGATCCTAGCGGGACCTACGAGCAGTACTTC.

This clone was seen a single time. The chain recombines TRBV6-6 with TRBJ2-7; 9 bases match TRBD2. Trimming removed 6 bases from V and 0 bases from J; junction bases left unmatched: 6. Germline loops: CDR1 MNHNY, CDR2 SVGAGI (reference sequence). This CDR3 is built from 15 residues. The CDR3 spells CASREAGGSSYEQYF. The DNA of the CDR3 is TGTGCCAGCAGGGAGGCGGGAGGGAGCTCCTACGAGCAGTACTTC.

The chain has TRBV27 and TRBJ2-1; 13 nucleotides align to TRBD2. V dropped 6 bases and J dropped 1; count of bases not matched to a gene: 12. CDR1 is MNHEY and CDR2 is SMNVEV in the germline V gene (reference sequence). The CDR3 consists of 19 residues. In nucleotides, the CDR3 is TGTGCCAGCAGCCGGACTAGCGGGAGCCTATTTTCGTCCTACAATGAGCAGTTCTTC. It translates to CASSRTSGSLFSSYNEQFF.

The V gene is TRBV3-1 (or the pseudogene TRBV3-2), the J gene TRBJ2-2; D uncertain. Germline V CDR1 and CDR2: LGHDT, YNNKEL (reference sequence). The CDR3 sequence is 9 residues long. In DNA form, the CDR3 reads TGTGCTGGGGCCGGGGAGCTGTTTTTT. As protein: CAGAGELFF.

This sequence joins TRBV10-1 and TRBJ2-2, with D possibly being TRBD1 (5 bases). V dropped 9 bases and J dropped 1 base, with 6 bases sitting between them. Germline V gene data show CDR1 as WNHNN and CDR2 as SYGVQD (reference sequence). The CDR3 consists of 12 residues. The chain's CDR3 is CASQGNTGELFF. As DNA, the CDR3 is TGCGCCAGTCAGGGGAACACCGGGGAGCTGTTTTTT.

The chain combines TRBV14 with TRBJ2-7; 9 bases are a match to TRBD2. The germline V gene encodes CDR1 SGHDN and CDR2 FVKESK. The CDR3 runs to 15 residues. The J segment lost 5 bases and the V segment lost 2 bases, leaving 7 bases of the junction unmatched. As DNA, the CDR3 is TGTGCCAGCAGCCAAAGGGGGGGACTAGCCCACGAGCAGTACTTC. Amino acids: CASSQRGGLAHEQYF.

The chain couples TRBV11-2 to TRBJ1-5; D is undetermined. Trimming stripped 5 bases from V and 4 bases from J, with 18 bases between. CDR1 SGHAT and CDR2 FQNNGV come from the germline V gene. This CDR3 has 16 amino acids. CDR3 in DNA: TGTGCCAGCAGCCGGGCGGTTGATGGTGAAAATCAGCCCCAGCATTTT. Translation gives CASSRAVDGENQPQHF.